This entry concerns a single T cell receptor (beta chain). This sample stems from a study of blood T cell repertoires in COVID-19. Trimming shortened V by 2 bases and J by 6 bases, and 16 bases separated the two germline ends. There are 15 residues in the CDR3. Germline V CDR1 and CDR2: MNHEY, SVGAGI. TCRdb keeps only in-frame clones here, not all; method: immunoSEQ multiplex PCR. The sample has approximately 260,000 clones, approximately 90% seen once. This clonotype originated in a woman aged 40 to 50 with acute or convalescent COVID-19. Material for sequencing was peripheral blood. The chain recombines TRBV6-5 with TRBJ1-2, with D possibly being TRBD1 (5 bases). The CDR3 spells CASSYGARGLNGYTF. In DNA, the CDR3 is TGTGCCAGCAGTTACGGGGCCCGGGGACTTAATGGCTACACCTTC.